These T cell receptor beta chains were read from a single sample in a study of beta chain features in type 1 diabetes. Only in-frame clones appear in the TCRdb table, and some are missing; sequencing was by immunoSEQ multiplex PCR. The repertoire includes about 150,000 clones, over 9.5% of them detected once, and about 1.3% sits in the top ten. The sequenced sample consisted of naive CD4+ T cells from blood. These TCRs come from a man aged 18 to 35 in good health. The CDR3 runs from the conserved cysteine through the conserved F or W.

V	J	CDR3
TRBV21-1	TRBJ2-5	CASSKANSAGEGETQYF
TRBV27	TRBJ1-2	CASSSYRGRPYGYTF
TRBV12-1	TRBJ1-5	CASSSSGGGRGNQPQHF
TRBV5-4	TRBJ2-2	CASTRTDGTGELFF
TRBV10-3	TRBJ1-2	CAIGGGVWDYGYTF
TRBV5-6	TRBJ1-5	CASSFTGPDQPQHF
TRBV6-1	TRBJ1-4	CASRQASEKLFF
TRBV7-3	TRBJ2-1	CASSLMGQGSFSYNEQFF
TRBV6-5	TRBJ2-7	CASSYSGGGLYEQYF
TRBV6-5	TRBJ2-7	CASSYSTGGSYEQYF
TRBV6-1	NA	CATKRGDEQYF
TRBV28	TRBJ2-3	CASTLAGVGDTQYF
TRBV28	TRBJ1-2	CASSAQGRESGYTF
TRBV9	TRBJ1-4	CASSRTGVNEKLFF
TRBV2	TRBJ2-5	CASSVTTSLQTQYF
TRBV30	TRBJ1-5	CAWSVTGSAQHF
TRBV6-6	TRBJ1-2	CASRTGTGGGYTF
TRBV10-2	TRBJ1-1	CASSEQGKTEAFF
TRBV7-3	TRBJ2-2	CASSPNGGAGGTGELFF
TRBV7-9	TRBJ2-5	CASSLAQETQYF
TRBV9	TRBJ1-2	CASSPPSGNYGYTF
TRBV30	TRBJ2-3	CAWSVPGRQGTDTQYF
TRBV30	TRBJ2-1	CAWRRQGYNEQFF
TRBV25-1	TRBJ2-2	CASSLSRGALTGELFF
TRBV7-2	TRBJ2-7	CASSPGGGSRSYEQYF
TRBV12-5	TRBJ2-3	CASGLGQNTDTQYF
TRBV7-9	TRBJ2-5	CASSFFPRPQETQYF
TRBV5-8	TRBJ1-4	CASSLVLAGLEKLFF
TRBV18	TRBJ1-1	CASSPLADEAFF
TRBV29-1	TRBJ1-5	CSVGGAFDNQPQHF
TRBV7-2	TRBJ2-1	CASRPSPSELNEQFF
TRBV9	TRBJ2-3	CASSVASGGSSTDTQYF
TRBV6-5	TRBJ1-6	CASSYAQGHHNSPLHF
TRBV9	TRBJ2-3	CASSVDRGHTDTQYF
TRBV5-6	TRBJ2-7	CASSSAGEQYF
TRBV5-4	TRBJ2-2	CASSWIRGGANTGELFF
TRBV6-1	TRBJ1-2	CASSEATDRADGYTF
TRBV6-6	TRBJ1-6	CASRTGLSPLHF
TRBV5-8	TRBJ2-3	CASRPTDYSQYF
TRBV6-5	TRBJ1-2	CASSYSNSPGAYGYTF
TRBV10-2	TRBJ1-1	CAIRLTNTEAFF
TRBV6-1	TRBJ2-3	CASSAPGGGPVTQYF
TRBV5-1	TRBJ2-3	CASSDSTSTDTQYF
TRBV30	TRBJ2-7	CAWSSRGGPYEQYF
TRBV5-1	TRBJ2-3	CASSKRTSGGPDTQYF
TRBV19	TRBJ2-3	CASSIGEDTQYF
TRBV29-1	TRBJ1-2	CSVEVGTGSYGYTF
TRBV6-4	TRBJ1-6	CASSEDRASPLHF
TRBV7-9	TRBJ1-2	CASSLSPADGYTF
TRBV28	TRBJ2-1	CASSAQGSEQFF
TRBV14	TRBJ1-1	CASSQGLNRDTEAFF
TRBV5-4	TRBJ2-2	CASSAGQGSGELFF
TRBV4-3	TRBJ2-3	CASSRDSDTQYF
TRBV6-5	TRBJ1-6	CASGGTGNSPLHF
TRBV25-1	TRBJ2-1	CASRRPGLAGGHNEQFF
TRBV7-9	TRBJ2-2	CASSLQGADTGELFF
TRBV7-2	TRBJ2-7	CASSIITGLAKYF